A single sample gave rise to the 28 T cell receptor beta chains below, sequenced in a study of cytomegalovirus exposure and HLA in healthy donors (dated by TCRdb to about 2017). The library relied on the immunoSEQ multiplex PCR assay. For the multiplex PCR, a mixture combining 60 forward primers for TCR Vbeta segments and 13 reverse primers for TCR Jbeta segments was used. Entries here come from immuneACCESS through TCRdb and include only in-frame sequences with V and J called. Some clones fail to appear in such tables; in the studies checked, an unresolved V gene covers under half of the shortfall, and the cause of the remainder is unknown. The sample table contains around 99,000 clones; only one count was recorded for more than 65% of them. The ten largest clones take up approximately 2.1% of the sample. The sample consisted of PBMCs. These receptors all come from a young man in good health and CMV-seronegative.

CDR3 protein: CASRERRQNTEAFF. In DNA form, the CDR3 reads TGTGCCAGCCGCGAGCGGAGGCAGAACACTGAAGCTTTCTTT. The chain is built from TRBV11-2 and TRBJ1-1; no definite D call. V was clipped by 8 bases and J by 1 base, with 14 bases between them. Germline V gene data show CDR1 as SGHAT and CDR2 as FQNNGV. This CDR3 comprises 14 residues.

V usage is TRBV10-1 and J usage is TRBJ2-3; 7 nucleotides match TRBD2. Germline lookup yields CDR1 WNHNN and CDR2 SYGVQD (reference sequence). With V trimmed by 3 bases and J by 1 base, 7 bases remained unmatched. The CDR3 runs 16 residues. The CDR3 loop reads CASSETPGGGTDTQYF. DNA of the CDR3: TGCGCCAGCAGTGAAACCCCGGGAGGTGGCACAGATACGCAGTATTTT.

This chain uses TRBV7-3 with TRBJ2-3; 7 bases are a match to TRBD1. Losses at the gene ends were 1 base for V and 3 bases for J; bases not matched to a gene: 4. The CDR3 is made up of 15 amino acids. Germline-derived CDR1 and CDR2 are SGHTA and FQGTGA. For the CDR3, the DNA is TGTGCCAGCAGCTTAATTGGACAGGCAACAGATACGCAGTATTTT. Amino acid sequence: CASSLIGQATDTQYF.

This clone was seen a few times. The chain uses TRBV27 and TRBJ1-5; the D is unclear. Germline values: CDR1 MNHEY, CDR2 SMNVEV (reference sequence). The CDR3 consists of 14 residues. Trimming pared 2 bases from V and 4 bases from J, leaving 9 bases between. In nucleotides, the CDR3 is TGTGCCAGCAGTTTAGCCCCGGGGAATCAGCCCCAGCATTTT. Residues: CASSLAPGNQPQHF.

The CDR3 nucleotides are TGCGCCAGCAGCAAACCAGGGGCTTACGAGCAGTACTTC. Protein sequence: CASSKPGAYEQYF. The rearrangement links TRBV5-1 to TRBJ2-7; TRBD1 might be the D (6 bases). This CDR3 has 13 amino acids. V gave up 4 bases and J gave up 4 bases, with 12 bases separating them. Germline V gene lookup returns CDR1 SGHRS and CDR2 YFSETQ.

V usage is TRBV27 and J usage is TRBJ2-7; 11 bases align to TRBD2. The junction had 3 bases not matched to a gene; V was cut back by 8 bases and J by 3 bases. This CDR3 has 13 amino acids. Germline V CDR1 and CDR2: MNHEY, SMNVEV (reference sequence). Here the CDR3 DNA reads TGTGCCAGCTCTCTAGCGGGGGGCTACGAGCAGTACTTC. It yields the protein CASSLAGGYEQYF.

The chain carries TRBV7-6 and TRBJ2-1; 8 positions match TRBD2. The length of the CDR3 is 15 residues. After removal of 5 bases from V and 2 bases from J, the junction contained 5 bases not matched to a gene. CDR1 and CDR2 from the germline V gene are SGHVS and FNYEAQ. CDR3 bases: TGTGCCAGCAGCCGTAGCGGGGTGACCTACAATGAGCAGTTCTTC. As protein: CASSRSGVTYNEQFF.

The chain joins TRBV13 to TRBJ1-2; a weak D match, TRBD1 (6 bases). The CDR3 loop spans 13 amino acids. CDR1 and CDR2 from the germline V gene are PRHDT and FYEKMQ (reference sequence). Trimming took 8 bases from V and 7 from J, leaving 17 bases between them. CDR3 bases: TGTGCCAGCTGGGGTGGGGGGGCCGGTGGCTACACCTTC. Protein product: CASWGGGAGGYTF.

The chain's CDR3 is CASSDSGRATGELFF. The CDR3 DNA follows: TGTGCCAGCAGCGATAGCGGGAGAGCTACCGGGGAGCTGTTTTTT. The V call is TRBV7-3, the J call TRBJ2-2, with TRBD2 matching 9 bases. The germline CDR1 and CDR2 sequences are SGHTA and FQGTGA. CDR3 size: 15 residues. The V and J ends lost 5 bases and 5 bases, in that order; junction bases with no gene match: 6. The full variable domain, its missing parts supplied by reference TRBV7-3 and TRBJ2-2, is GAGVSQTPSNKVTEKGKYVELRCDPISGHTALYWYRQSLGQGPEFLIYFQGTGAADDSGLPNDRFFAVRPEGSVSTLKIQRTERGDSAVYLCASSDSGRATGELFFGEGSRLTVL.

The chain combines TRBV4-1 with TRBJ1-2; tentative D call: TRBD1 (6 bases). V was shortened by 1 base and J by 10 bases, with 13 bases between the two germline ends. The CDR3 contains 13 residues. Germline-derived CDR1 and CDR2 are MGHRA and YSYEKL. The CDR3 sequence is CASSQVKQGPYTF. The CDR3 region has the DNA TGCGCCAGCAGCCAAGTAAAACAGGGTCCCTACACCTTC.

This clone has more than one count but fewer than ten. The V call is TRBV7-3, the J call TRBJ1-5; D ambiguous. Germline loops: CDR1 SGHTA, CDR2 FQGTGA. The CDR3 totals 13 residues. Trimming stripped 5 bases from V and 9 bases from J, with 14 bases between. In DNA form, the CDR3 reads TGTGCCAGCAGCACCACGGCGGGGTGGCCCCAGCATTTT. It translates to CASSTTAGWPQHF.

The chain joins TRBV2 to TRBJ2-3; 7 positions agree with TRBD2. Germline V gives CDR1 SNHLY, CDR2 FYNNEI. The CDR3 totals 13 residues. The ends lost 10 bases at V and 4 bases at J; junction bases unmatched: 8. The CDR3 spells CANTGTTADTQYF. CDR3 DNA sequence: TGTGCCAACACCGGGACTACGGCAGATACGCAGTATTTT.

The gene calls are TRBV2 and TRBJ2-1, with 8 bases lining up with TRBD2. Germline V gives CDR1 SNHLY, CDR2 FYNNEI. V shed 8 bases and J 9 bases; nucleotides not matched to a gene: 12. This CDR3 has 14 amino acids. The CDR3 reads CASLLYGRGSEQFF. The CDR3, as DNA: TGTGCCAGCCTCCTTTACGGGAGGGGGAGTGAGCAGTTCTTC.

This clone has only a few counts. Other DNA sequences in this specimen translate into the identical CDR3. The chain joins TRBV6-1 to TRBJ2-6, with a possible D match to TRBD1 (6 bases). CDR1 is MNHNS, CDR2 SASEGT, per germline. Trimming took off 4 bases at V and 2 bases at J, with 9 bases between the two ends. CDR3 length: 15 amino acids. CDR3: CASSVTGTGANVLTF. The CDR3 DNA is TGTGCCAGCAGTGTAACAGGGACTGGGGCCAACGTCCTGACTTTC.

The rearrangement joins TRBV29-1 to TRBJ2-6; maybe TRBD1 (6 bases). Germline loops: CDR1 SQVTM, CDR2 ANQGSEA. V was pared by 6 bases and J by 5 bases, with 14 bases between. The CDR3 consists of 14 residues. CDR3 loop: CSVRTGLRANVLTF. In DNA form, the CDR3 reads TGCAGCGTGCGAACAGGGTTACGGGCCAACGTCCTGACTTTC.

The J gene is TRBJ2-3, the V gene TRBV7-8, with D possibly matching TRBD1 (7 bases). With 1 base removed from V and 5 bases from J, the gap between germline ends came to 10 bases. Germline V lookup: CDR1 SGHVS, CDR2 FQNEAQ. The CDR3 sequence is 14 residues long. The DNA for the CDR3 is TGTGCCAGCAGCTTAGGTCAGGGGGGAGATACGCAGTATTTT. It translates to CASSLGQGGDTQYF.

This chain joins TRBV28 and TRBJ2-7, with D maybe TRBD1 (6 bases). CDR1 MDHEN and CDR2 SYDVKM come from the germline V gene. The CDR3 extends over 15 amino acids. Trimming shortened V by 6 bases and J by 0 bases, and 15 bases separated the two germline ends. The CDR3 coding sequence is TGTGCCAGCAGCACCCGGACAGAGAGCTCCTACGAGCAGTACTTC. Translation gives CASSTRTESSYEQYF.

J is TRBJ1-2 and V is TRBV6-6; D unresolved. V lost 6 bases, J lost 5 bases, and 7 bases lay in between. The CDR3 is made up of 11 amino acids. Germline V gives CDR1 MNHNY, CDR2 SVGAGI (reference sequence). The CDR3 region has the DNA TGTGCCAGCAGGGCCGCTTATGGCTACACCTTC. The encoded protein is CASRAAYGYTF.

This clone occurred once. The chain combines TRBV27 with TRBJ1-1; no clear D gene. There are 14 residues in the CDR3. Between the trimmed V and J ends, which lost 5 bases and 3 bases, there was a span of 13 bases. CDR1 is MNHEY, CDR2 SMNVEV, per germline (reference sequence). CDR3 coding DNA: TGTGCCAGCAGTAACTCGCGACTAGACACTGAAGCTTTCTTT. It specifies CASSNSRLDTEAFF.

This chain links TRBV15 with TRBJ1-5, with D tentatively TRBD1 (5 bases). The CDR3 extends over 14 amino acids. CDR1 is LNHNV and CDR2 is YYDKDF in the germline V gene (reference sequence). The V and J ends lost 0 bases and 4 bases respectively, with 7 bases between them. CDR3: CATSRDRGNQPQHF. CDR3 nucleotides: TGTGCCACCAGCAGAGATAGGGGAAATCAGCCCCAGCATTTT.

The J gene is TRBJ1-2, the V gene TRBV9; maybe TRBD1 (5 bases). The CDR3 is 14 residues long. Trimming took 0 bases from V and 5 from J, leaving 11 bases between them. CDR1 and CDR2 (germline): SGDLS, YYNGEE. The CDR3, as DNA: TGTGCCAGCAGCGTAGACGAAGGGGTATATGGCTACACCTTC. It yields the protein CASSVDEGVYGYTF.

This clone showed up just a few times. The chain links TRBV5-6 to TRBJ2-1, with D uncertain. The V end was cut by 9 bases, the J end by 8 bases, with 12 bases between. The CDR3 is 11 residues long. Germline-derived CDR1 and CDR2 are SGHDT and YYEEEE. The CDR3 spells CATQGSDEQFF. In DNA, the CDR3 is TGTGCCACCCAAGGCAGCGATGAGCAGTTCTTC.

The chain combines TRBV4-2 with TRBJ2-5; weak D call: TRBD2 (7 bases). The germline V gene has CDR1 LGHNA and CDR2 YNFKEQ. This CDR3 is built from 15 residues. Between the trimmed V and J ends, which lost 3 bases and 5 bases, there was a span of 16 bases. The CDR3, as DNA: TGTGCCAGCAGCCAGCCGGAGGGGGGGGCGGAGACCCAGTACTTC. Amino acid sequence: CASSQPEGGAETQYF.

This clone was picked up a small number of times. The V gene is TRBV28, the J gene TRBJ2-2; D is perhaps TRBD2 (5 bases). This CDR3 has 14 amino acids. The germline V gene encodes CDR1 MDHEN and CDR2 SYDVKM. Deletions cut 5 bases from V and 6 bases from J, with 13 bases between. The DNA for the CDR3 is TGTGCCAGCAGTCCCCGGACTCGCTCCGGGGAGCTGTTTTTT. This codes for CASSPRTRSGELFF. Looking up the rest from reference TRBV28 and TRBJ2-2 gives the full variable domain: DVKVTQSSRYLVKRTGEKVFLECVQDMDHENMFWYRQDPGLGLRLIYFSYDVKMKEKGDIPEGYSVSREKKERFSLILESASTNQTSMYLCASSPRTRSGELFFGEGSRLTVL.

The gene calls are TRBV15 and TRBJ1-5, with 9 bases aligning to TRBD1. With V trimmed by 3 bases and J by 7 bases, 7 bases remained unmatched. CDR1 and CDR2 (germline): LNHNV, YYDKDF (reference sequence). CDR3 length: 15 residues. The CDR3 coding sequence is TGTGCCACCAGCAGTAGGACAGGGGAGGGCCAGCCCCAGCATTTT. Protein: CATSSRTGEGQPQHF.

The chain joins TRBV2 to TRBJ2-3; the match to TRBD2 covers 7 bases. The CDR3 sequence is 13 residues long. Trimming took 7 bases from V and 5 from J; bases not matched to a gene: 6. CDR1 SNHLY and CDR2 FYNNEI come from the germline V gene. The CDR3 DNA sequence: TGTGCCAGCAATCGGGGGGAAGTAGATACGCAGTATTTT. Protein sequence: CASNRGEVDTQYF.

This sequence joins TRBV7-9 and TRBJ2-5; possibly TRBD2 for D (5 bases). This CDR3 is built from 16 residues. Germline V gene data show CDR1 as SEHNR and CDR2 as FQNEAQ (reference sequence). V lost 0 bases and J 1 base, leaving 12 bases between the germline ends. CDR3 nucleotide sequence: TGTGCCAGCAGCTTAGCGGGAGAATGCAGCCAAGAGACCCAGTACTTC. This codes for CASSLAGECSQETQYF.

This clone was seen more than once but under ten times. The chain joins TRBV2 to TRBJ1-4; 10 nucleotides line up with TRBD1. The V gene's germline CDR1 is SNHLY and CDR2 FYNNEI. The CDR3 totals 15 residues. V was pared by 4 bases and J by 10 bases, with 9 bases of the junction left unmatched. The CDR3 DNA follows: TGTGCCAGCAGTGTCAGGACAGGGGGGTCGGGAAAACTGTTTTTT. It codes for CASSVRTGGSGKLFF.